Listed below are T cell receptor beta chains from one sample, sequenced in a study of human T cells and chemical hapten exposure. TCRdb ran MiXCR on the RACE reads and lists one entry per CDR3 protein. The sample yields 200,000 to 300,000 distinct CDR3 sequences, more than 6.5% seen once. This material consisted of whole blood, taken in connection with sensitization to the hapten diphenylcyclopropenone (DPC). The receptors stem from a woman aged 40 to 55 with alopecia areata. Some clones in this sample may be carry-over from other donors' samples. The CDR3 runs from the conserved cysteine through the conserved F or W.

v_call cdr3_aa
TRBV28 CASSQGVYEKLFF
TRBV5-1 CASSLAVGADTDTQYF
TRBV7-2 CASSSRGLGLADTQYF
TRBV13 CASSSGLAGGNEQFF
TRBV28 CASSSPDRFSEAFF
TRBV12-3/TRBV12-4 CASSRTGPNTEAFF
TRBV9 CASSVGGPGGEQFF
TRBV20-1 CSARGRRQDYGYTF
TRBV29-1 CSVRDYTYVQYF
TRBV20-1 CSARGLRFYEQYF
TRBV29-1 CSVEGVGTGMYEQYF
TRBV20-1 CSARDAGTAYEQYF
TRBV18 CASSQNPTSSKGNTIYF
TRBV6-2/TRBV6-3 CASGWGVEQYF
TRBV28 CATRGTGNNEQFF
TRBV20-1 CSATARGQYF
TRBV10-3 CAISEQGFEQPQHF
TRBV5-1 CATSTGTSGSTDTQYF
TRBV29-1 CSVEGQPTYNEQFF
TRBV18 CASSPGAPLDYGYTF
TRBV5-6 CASSLETGITHGYTF
TRBV12-3/TRBV12-4 CASSLEQASSYEQYF
TRBV2 CASTGRGNYGYTF
TRBV5-4 CASSLPTRTSKQFF
TRBV6-5 CASSTGGSLGQYF
TRBV6-5 CASSASGPKGYEQYF
TRBV12-3/TRBV12-4 CASTRPGGNEKLFF
TRBV20-1 CSARDLRASNQPQHF
TRBV6-7 CASRSGRDEQYF
TRBV6-2/TRBV6-3 CASSKGQDFYEQYF
TRBV6-5 CASSALAGGENEQFF
TRBV28 CASSLAGWATNTGELFF
TRBV6-5 CASSYSDRQPQHF
TRBV20-1 CSARVGSYAYEQYF
TRBV20-1 CSAPGRQPTGELFF
TRBV7-9 CASEGLAGVRSYNEQFF
TRBV5-6 CASSLRVAGGSYEQYF
TRBV7-2 CASRKEALAGAETQYF
TRBV24-1 CATSDWGQDTGELFF
TRBV18 CASSPAGYGYTF
TRBV3-1 CASSQVSSYEQYF
TRBV7-2 CASSLTIPSPGEQYF
TRBV12-3/TRBV12-4 CASIAGTVNTEAFF
TRBV4-2 CASSQVLGGNQPQHF
TRBV7-2 CASSWDRRQETQYF